The subject of this entry is one TCR beta chain. The target antigen is unknown. RNA served as the template for amplifying TCR beta CDR3 regions. HTBI primers were used in a first-round RT-PCR, which preceded a second-round multiplex PCR. TCRdb reprocessed the multiplex PCR reads with MiXCR, giving one entry per CDR3 protein. The table has some 750,000 distinct CDR3 sequences, 40% seen once; the top ten hold approximately 46%. Donors with ophthalmopathy: moderate-to-severe activity, CAS ≥3, NOSPECS ≥4, duration under 3 months. PBMCs were isolated by Ficoll-Paque density gradient centrifugation, using roughly 9.7 ml of fresh peripheral blood as the starting material. This specimen comes from a study of Graves' ophthalmopathy and Graves' hyperthyroidism. V lost 4 bases and J lost 3; bases outside the gene matches: 5. The germline CDR1 and CDR2 sequences are SEHNR and FQNEAQ (reference sequence). The CDR3 covers 15 residues.

Overall study results and limits: The model flagged ophthalmopathy progression at more than 70% sensitivity and less than 75% specificity. Ophthalmopathy cases were distinguished from stable hyperthyroidism by a 13-signature model, reaching just over 85% sensitivity and approximately 81% specificity.

The chain is built from TRBV7-9 and TRBJ2-7, with 11 bases aligning to TRBD2. This clonotype was obtained from an adult man with Graves' ophthalmopathy. The sequenced sample consisted of peripheral blood. CDR3 coding DNA: TGTGCCAGCAGCTACGGACTAGCGGGCTTCTACGAGCAGTACTTC. This codes for CASSYGLAGFYEQYF.